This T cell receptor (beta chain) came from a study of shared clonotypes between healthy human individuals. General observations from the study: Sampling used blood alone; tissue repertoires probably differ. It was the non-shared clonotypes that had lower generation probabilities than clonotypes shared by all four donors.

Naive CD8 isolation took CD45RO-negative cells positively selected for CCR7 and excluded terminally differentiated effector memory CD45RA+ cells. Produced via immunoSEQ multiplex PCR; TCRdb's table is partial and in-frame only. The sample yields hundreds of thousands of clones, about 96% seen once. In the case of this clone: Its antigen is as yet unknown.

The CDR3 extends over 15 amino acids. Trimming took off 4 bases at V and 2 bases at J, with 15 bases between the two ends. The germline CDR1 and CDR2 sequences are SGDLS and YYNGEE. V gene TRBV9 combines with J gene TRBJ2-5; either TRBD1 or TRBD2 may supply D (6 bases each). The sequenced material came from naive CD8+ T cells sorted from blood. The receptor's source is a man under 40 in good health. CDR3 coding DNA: TGTGCCAGCAGCCTCAAGGGGGGAATTCAAGAGACCCAGTACTTC. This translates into CASSLKGGIQETQYF.